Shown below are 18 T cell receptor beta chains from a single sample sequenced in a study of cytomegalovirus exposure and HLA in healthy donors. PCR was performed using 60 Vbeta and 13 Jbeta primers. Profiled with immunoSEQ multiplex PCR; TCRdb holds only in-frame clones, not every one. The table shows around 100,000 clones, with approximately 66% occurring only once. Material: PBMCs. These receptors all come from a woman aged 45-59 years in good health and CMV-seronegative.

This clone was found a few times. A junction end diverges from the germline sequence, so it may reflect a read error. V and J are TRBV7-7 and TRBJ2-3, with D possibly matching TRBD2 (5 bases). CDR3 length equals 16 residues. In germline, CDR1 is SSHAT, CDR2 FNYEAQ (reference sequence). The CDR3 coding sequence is TGTGCTAGCAGCTTAGGACTTCCAAGCAGCACAGATACGCAGTATTTT. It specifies CASSLGLPSSTDTQYF.

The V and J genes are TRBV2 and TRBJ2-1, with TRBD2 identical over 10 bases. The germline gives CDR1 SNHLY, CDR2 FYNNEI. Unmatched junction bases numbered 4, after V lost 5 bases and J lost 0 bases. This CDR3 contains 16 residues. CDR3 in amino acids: CASSNLAGGSYNEQFF. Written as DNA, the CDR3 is TGTGCCAGCAGTAACTTAGCGGGGGGCTCCTACAATGAGCAGTTCTTC.

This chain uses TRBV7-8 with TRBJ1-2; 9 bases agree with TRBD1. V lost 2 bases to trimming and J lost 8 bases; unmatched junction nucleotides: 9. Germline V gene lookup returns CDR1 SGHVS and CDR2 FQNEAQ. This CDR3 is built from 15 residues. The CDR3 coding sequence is TGTGCCAGCAGCTTACGGGGACAGGGTTCTCACGGCTACACCTTC. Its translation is CASSLRGQGSHGYTF.

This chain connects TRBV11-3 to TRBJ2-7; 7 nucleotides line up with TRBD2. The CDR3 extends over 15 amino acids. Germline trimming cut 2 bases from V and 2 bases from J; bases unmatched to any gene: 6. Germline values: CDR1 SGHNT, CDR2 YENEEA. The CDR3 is CASSLQTSETYEQYF. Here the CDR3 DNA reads TGTGCCAGCAGCTTACAAACTAGCGAAACCTACGAGCAGTACTTC.

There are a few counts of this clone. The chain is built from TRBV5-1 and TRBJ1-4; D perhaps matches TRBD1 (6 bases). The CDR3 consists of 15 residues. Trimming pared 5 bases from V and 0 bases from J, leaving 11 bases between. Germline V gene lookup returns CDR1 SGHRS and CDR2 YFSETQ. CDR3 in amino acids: CASRSTGSTNEKLFF. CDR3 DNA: TGCGCCAGCAGATCGACAGGTTCAACTAATGAAAAACTGTTTTTT.

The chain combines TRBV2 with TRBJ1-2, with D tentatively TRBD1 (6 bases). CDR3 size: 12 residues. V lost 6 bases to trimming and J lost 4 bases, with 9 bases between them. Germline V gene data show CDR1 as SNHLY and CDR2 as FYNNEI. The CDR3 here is CASRSDSYGYTF. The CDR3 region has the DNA TGTGCCAGCAGATCGGACAGCTATGGCTACACCTTC.

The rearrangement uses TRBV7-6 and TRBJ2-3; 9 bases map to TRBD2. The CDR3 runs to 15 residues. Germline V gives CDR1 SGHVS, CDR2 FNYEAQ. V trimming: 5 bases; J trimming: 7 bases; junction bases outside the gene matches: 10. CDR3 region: CASSPAFLAGHTQYF. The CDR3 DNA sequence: TGTGCCAGCAGCCCGGCGTTCCTAGCGGGACATACGCAGTATTTT.

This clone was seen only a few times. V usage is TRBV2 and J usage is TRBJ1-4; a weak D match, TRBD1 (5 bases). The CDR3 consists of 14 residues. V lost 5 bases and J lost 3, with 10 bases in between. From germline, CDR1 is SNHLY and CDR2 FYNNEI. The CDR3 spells CASSWGGSNEKLFF. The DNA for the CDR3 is TGTGCCAGCAGTTGGGGGGGGTCTAATGAAAAACTGTTTTTT.

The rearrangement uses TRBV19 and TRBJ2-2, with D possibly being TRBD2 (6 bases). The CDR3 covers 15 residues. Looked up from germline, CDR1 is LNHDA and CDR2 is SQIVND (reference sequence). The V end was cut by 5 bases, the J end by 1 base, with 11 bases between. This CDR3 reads CASSPQRVNTGELFF. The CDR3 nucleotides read TGTGCCAGTAGTCCACAGCGGGTGAACACCGGGGAGCTGTTTTTT.

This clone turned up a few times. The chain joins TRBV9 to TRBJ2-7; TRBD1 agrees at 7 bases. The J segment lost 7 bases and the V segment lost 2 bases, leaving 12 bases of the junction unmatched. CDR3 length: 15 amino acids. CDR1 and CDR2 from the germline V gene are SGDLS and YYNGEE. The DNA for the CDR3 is TGTGCCAGCAGCGTGGGGACAGCGCCTAACGGTGAGCAGTACTTC. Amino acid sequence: CASSVGTAPNGEQYF.

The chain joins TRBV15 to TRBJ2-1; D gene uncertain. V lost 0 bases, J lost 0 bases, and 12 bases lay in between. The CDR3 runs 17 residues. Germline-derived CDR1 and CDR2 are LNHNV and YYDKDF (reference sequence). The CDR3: CATSRDPSVSSYNEQFF. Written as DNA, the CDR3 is TGTGCCACCAGCAGAGATCCCAGCGTGAGCTCCTACAATGAGCAGTTCTTC.

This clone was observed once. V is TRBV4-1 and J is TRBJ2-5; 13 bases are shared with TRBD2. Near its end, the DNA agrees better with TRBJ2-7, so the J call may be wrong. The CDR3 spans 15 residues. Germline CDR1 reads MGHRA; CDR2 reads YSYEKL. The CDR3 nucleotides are TGCGCCAGCAGCCCGACTAGCGGGGGGTCCTACGAGCAGTACTTC. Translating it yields CASSPTSGGSYEQYF.

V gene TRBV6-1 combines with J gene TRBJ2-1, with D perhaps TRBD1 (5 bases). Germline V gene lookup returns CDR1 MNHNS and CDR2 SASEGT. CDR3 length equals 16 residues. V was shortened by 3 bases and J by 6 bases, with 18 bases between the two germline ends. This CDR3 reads CASSESAGNNANEQFF. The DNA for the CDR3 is TGTGCCAGCAGTGAGAGCGCAGGGAATAACGCCAATGAGCAGTTCTTC.

CDR3 amino acids: CASSSRDRGNEKLFF. The CDR3 bases are TGTGCCAGCAGCAGCCGGGACAGGGGGAATGAAAAACTGTTTTTT. The chain has TRBV7-9 and TRBJ1-4; 11 positions match TRBD1. This CDR3 is 15 amino acids long. Germline CDR1 SEHNR, CDR2 FQNEAQ (reference sequence). V lost 5 bases, J lost 5 bases, and 4 bases stayed unmatched.

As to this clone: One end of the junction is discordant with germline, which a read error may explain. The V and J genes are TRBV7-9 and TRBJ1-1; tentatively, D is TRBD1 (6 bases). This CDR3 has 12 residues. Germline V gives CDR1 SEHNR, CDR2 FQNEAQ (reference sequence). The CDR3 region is CSSKQGNTEAFF. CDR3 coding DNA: TGTTCCAGCAAACAGGGGAACACTGAAGCTTTCTTT. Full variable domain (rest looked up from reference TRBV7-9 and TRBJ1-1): DTGVSQNPRHKITKRGQNVTFRCDPISEHNRLYWYRQTLGQGPEFLTYFQNEAQLEKSRLLSDRFSAERPKGSFSTLEIQRTEQGDSAMYLCSSKQGNTEAFFGQGTRLTVV.

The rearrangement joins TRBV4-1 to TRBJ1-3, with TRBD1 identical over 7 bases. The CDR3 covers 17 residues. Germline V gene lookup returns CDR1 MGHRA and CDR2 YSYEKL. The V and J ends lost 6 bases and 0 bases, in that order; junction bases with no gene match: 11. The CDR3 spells CASSRSQGTISGNTIYF. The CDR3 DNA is TGCGCCAGCAGTCGATCACAGGGGACCATCTCTGGAAACACCATATATTTT.

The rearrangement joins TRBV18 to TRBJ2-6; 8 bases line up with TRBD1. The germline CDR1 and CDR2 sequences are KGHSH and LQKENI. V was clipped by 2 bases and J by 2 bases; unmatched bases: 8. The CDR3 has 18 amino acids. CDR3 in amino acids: CASSPGQGNLAGANVLTF. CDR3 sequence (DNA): TGTGCCAGCTCACCAGGACAGGGCAATTTGGCTGGGGCCAACGTCCTGACTTTC.

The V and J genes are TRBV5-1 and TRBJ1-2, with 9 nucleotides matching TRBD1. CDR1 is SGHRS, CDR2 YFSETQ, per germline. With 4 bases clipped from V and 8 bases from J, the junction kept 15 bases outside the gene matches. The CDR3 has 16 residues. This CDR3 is CASSRGQGPITKGYTF. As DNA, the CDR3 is TGCGCCAGCAGCAGGGGACAGGGACCGATAACTAAGGGCTACACCTTC. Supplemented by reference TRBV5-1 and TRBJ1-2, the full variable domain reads KAGVTQTPRYLIKTRGQQVTLSCSPISGHRSVSWYQQTPGQGLQFLFEYFSETQRNKGNFPGRFSGRQFSNSRSEMNVSTLELGDSALYLCASSRGQGPITKGYTFGSGTRLTVV.